This T cell receptor (beta chain) was obtained from a study of blood T cell repertoires in COVID-19 (dated by TCRdb to the early 2020s). Regarding the research as a whole: Collaborator samples came from the United States, Italy and Spain and covered acute and convalescent phases of COVID-19. The prospective study material was composed of cDNA or gDNA derived from T cells, B-cell-depleted T cells, or PBMCs. Deeply sampled blood TCRbeta repertoires from subjects exposed to, actively infected with, or recovered from COVID-19 were included in the dataset. The repertoires were made available in a free public database intended to serve as a resource for research on the immune response to SARS-CoV-2. Samples were obtained from the ongoing ImmuneRACE study (first 160 participants) and from some 1,300 subjects provided by 6 global collaborators. Sample metadata almost always included a de-identified subject ID, COVID-19 status, age in years and sex. HLA class I and class II types, where available, came from metadata supplied by the sample provider rather than from assay-based typing. Overall results and qualifications from the work: Clinical and demographic metadata were provided uncurated, with the amount varying by source and participant.

TCRbeta CDR3 regions were amplified from genomic DNA by means of the immunoSEQ Assay, a bias-controlled multiplex PCR. The published analysis was carried out like this. The number of nucleated cells in each sample was estimated by amplification of reference gene primers within the assay. Sequence reads were collapsed and filtered to measure the absolute abundance of every unique TCRbeta CDR3 rearrangement. For each sample, productive Simpson clonality was calculated as the square root of Simpson's diversity index across productive rearrangements. TCRdb took this table from immuneACCESS and kept in-frame rearrangements with V and J called. Such tables lack part of the clones; where checked against another copy, unresolved V genes explain under half of the gap, and the rest is unexplained. V and J calls and clone size come straight from that table; D and trimming were deduced from the DNA. Present in this sample are 45,000 to 70,000 clones, roughly four fifths of which were seen just once. The ten most abundant clones make up roughly 7.7% of the sample.

Note on this clone: It has no known antigen specificity. No much larger clone is present one base from it, and per-base qualities are unavailable.

The collaborating institutions used their own protocols to collect whole blood in K2EDTA tubes. For TCRbeta analysis, collaborators shipped samples as frozen whole blood, isolated PBMCs, or DNA extracted from either of those sample types. Sequencing was carried out using peripheral blood. This TCR was recovered from a woman aged 80 or over with acute or convalescent COVID-19.

The CDR3 in this case is CASSQLGLPEQPQHF. The DNA reads as follows: TGCGCCAGCAGTCAATTGGGCCTTCCCGAACAGCCCCAGCATTTT. The chain uses TRBV10-2 and TRBJ1-5; no D gene is confidently identified. From a lookup of the germline V gene, CDR1 and CDR2 are WSHSY and SAAADI. The V and J ends are trimmed by 5 bases and 7 bases, leaving 18 bases between them. Including cysteine and phenylalanine, the CDR3 has 15 amino acids. Only the CDR3 portion is preserved as DNA: 45 bases, with reading frame beginning at the first base.